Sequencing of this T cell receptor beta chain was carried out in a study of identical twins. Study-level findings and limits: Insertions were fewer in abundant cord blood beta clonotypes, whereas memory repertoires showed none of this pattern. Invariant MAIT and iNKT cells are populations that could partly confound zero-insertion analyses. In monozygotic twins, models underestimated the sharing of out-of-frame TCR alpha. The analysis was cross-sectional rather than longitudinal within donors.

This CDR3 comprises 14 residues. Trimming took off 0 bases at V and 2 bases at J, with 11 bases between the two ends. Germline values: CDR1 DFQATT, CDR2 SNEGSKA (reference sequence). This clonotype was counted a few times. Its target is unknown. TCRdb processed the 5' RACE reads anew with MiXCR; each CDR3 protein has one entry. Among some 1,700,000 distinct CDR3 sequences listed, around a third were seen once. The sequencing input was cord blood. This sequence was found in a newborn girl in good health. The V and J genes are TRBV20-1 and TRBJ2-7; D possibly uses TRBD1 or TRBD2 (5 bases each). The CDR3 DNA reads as TGCAGTGCTAGAGACACCGGGGCGGCCTACGAGCAGTACTTC. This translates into CSARDTGAAYEQYF.